Here is one T cell receptor (beta chain) with its context. Here immunoSEQ multiplex PCR was the method, and the copy in TCRdb shows in-frame clones only, minus some. The top ten hold roughly 2.7% of the sample, which has about 260,000 clones, 91% seen once. The sample belongs to a study of blood T cell repertoires in COVID-19. Study details: Spain, Italy and the United States supplied samples that represented acute and convalescent COVID-19. PBMCs, B-cell-depleted T cells, or T cells provided the cDNA or gDNA that made up the material.

Patients in Seattle were enrolled during active infection, then followed longitudinally. This TCR was sampled from a young adult with COVID-19, enrolled during active disease. The specimen was peripheral blood.

CDR3 loop: CASRAGTGSGTDTQYF. CDR3 coding DNA: TGTGCCAGCAGGGCCGGGACAGGCAGTGGCACAGATACGCAGTATTTT. The V call is TRBV2, the J call TRBJ2-3; 8 bases are shared with TRBD1. V was pared by 6 bases and J by 1 base, with 9 bases of the junction left unmatched. The CDR3 spans 16 residues. From germline, CDR1 is SNHLY and CDR2 FYNNEI.